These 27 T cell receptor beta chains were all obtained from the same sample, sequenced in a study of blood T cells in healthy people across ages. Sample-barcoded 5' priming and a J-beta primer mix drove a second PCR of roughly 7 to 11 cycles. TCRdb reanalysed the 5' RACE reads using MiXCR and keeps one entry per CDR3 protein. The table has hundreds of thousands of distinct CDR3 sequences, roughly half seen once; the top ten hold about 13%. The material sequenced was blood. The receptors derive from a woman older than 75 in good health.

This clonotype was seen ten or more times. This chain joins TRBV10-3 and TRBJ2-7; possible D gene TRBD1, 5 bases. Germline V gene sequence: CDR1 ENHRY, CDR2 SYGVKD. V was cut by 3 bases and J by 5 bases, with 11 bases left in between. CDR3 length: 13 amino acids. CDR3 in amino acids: CAISDREKDEQYF. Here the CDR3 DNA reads TGTGCCATCAGTGACAGGGAAAAGGACGAGCAGTACTTC.

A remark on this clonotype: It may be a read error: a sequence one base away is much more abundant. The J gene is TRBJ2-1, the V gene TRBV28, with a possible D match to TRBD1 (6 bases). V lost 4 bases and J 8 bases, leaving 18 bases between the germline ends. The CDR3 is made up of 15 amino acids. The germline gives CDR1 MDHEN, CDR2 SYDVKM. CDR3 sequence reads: CASSSPGQWLDEQFF. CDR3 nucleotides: TGTGCCAGCAGTTCCCCCGGACAGTGGTTAGATGAGCAGTTCTTC.

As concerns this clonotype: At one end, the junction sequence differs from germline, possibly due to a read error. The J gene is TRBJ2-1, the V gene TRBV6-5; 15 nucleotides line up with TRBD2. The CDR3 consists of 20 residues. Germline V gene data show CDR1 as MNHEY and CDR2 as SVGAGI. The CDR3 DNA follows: TGTGCCAGCAGGTACTCGATTGGACTAGCGGGAGGGCCCCCAATGGGTGAGCAGTTCTTC. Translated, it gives CASRYSIGLAGGPPMGEQFF.

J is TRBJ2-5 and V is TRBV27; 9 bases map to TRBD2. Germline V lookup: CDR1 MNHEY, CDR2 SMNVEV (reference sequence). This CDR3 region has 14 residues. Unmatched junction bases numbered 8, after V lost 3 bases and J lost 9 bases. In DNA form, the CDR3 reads TGTGCCAGCAGTTTTAGCGGGGGCCGGTTGGCCCAGTACTTC. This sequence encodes CASSFSGGRLAQYF.

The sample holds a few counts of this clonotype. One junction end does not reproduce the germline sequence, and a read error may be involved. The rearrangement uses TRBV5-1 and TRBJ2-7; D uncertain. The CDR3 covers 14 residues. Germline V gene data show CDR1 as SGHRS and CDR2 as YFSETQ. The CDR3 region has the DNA TGTGCCAGCAGCGTCGGAGTTAGCTCCTACGAGCAGTACTTC. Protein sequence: CASSVGVSSYEQYF.

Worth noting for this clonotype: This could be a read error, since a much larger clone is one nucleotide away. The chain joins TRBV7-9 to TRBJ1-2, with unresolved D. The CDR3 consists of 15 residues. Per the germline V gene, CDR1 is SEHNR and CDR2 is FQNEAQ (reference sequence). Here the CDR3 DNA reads TGTGCCAGCAGCTACGGCACCCTCAAGACCTATGGCCACACCTTC. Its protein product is CASSYGTLKTYGHTF.

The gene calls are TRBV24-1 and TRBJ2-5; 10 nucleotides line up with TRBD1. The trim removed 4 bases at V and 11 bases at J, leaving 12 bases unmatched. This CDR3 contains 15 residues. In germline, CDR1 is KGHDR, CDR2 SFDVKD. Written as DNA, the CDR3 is TGTGCCACCAGTGACCCCGGGACAGGGGATAATGAGCAGTACTTC. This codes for CATSDPGTGDNEQYF.

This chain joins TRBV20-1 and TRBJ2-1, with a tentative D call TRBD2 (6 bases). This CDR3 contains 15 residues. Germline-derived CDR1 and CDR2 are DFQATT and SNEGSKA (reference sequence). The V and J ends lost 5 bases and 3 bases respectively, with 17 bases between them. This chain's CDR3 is CSALDAGKGYNEQFF. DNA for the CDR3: TGCAGTGCTCTAGATGCGGGGAAGGGCTACAATGAGCAGTTCTTC.

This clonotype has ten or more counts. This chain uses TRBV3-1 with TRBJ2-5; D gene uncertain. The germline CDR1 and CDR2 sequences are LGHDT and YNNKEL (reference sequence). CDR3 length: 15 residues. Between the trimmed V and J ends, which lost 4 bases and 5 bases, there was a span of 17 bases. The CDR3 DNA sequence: TGTGCCAGCAGCCCCGGTGAGGTAATGATTGAGACCCAGTACTTC. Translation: CASSPGEVMIETQYF.

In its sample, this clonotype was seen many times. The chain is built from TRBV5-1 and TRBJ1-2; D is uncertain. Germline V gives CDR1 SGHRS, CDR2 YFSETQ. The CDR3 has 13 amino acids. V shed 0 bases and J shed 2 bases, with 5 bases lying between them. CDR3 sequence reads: CASSLGSNYGYTF. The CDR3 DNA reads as TGCGCCAGCAGCTTGGGCTCCAACTATGGCTACACCTTC.

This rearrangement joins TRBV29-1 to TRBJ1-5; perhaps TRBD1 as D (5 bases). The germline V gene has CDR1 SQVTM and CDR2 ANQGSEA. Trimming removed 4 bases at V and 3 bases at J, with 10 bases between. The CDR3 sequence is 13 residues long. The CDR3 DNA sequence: TGCAGCGTTGGGGACGGCATCAATCAGCCCCAGCATTTT. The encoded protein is CSVGDGINQPQHF.

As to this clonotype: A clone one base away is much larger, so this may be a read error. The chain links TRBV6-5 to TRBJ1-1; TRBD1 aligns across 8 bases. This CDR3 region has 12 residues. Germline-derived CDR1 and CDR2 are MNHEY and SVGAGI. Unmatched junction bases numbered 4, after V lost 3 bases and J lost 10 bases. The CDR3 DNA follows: TGTGCCAGCAGTTATCCGGGACAGGTAGCTTTCTTT. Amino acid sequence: CASSYPGQVAFF.

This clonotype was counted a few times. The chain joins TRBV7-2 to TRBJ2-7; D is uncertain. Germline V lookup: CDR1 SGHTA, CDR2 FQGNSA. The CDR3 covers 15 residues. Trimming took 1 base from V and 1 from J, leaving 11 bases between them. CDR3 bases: TGTGCCAGCAGCTTAGTGCCCCCTCCGTCCTACGAGCAGTACTTC. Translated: CASSLVPPPSYEQYF.

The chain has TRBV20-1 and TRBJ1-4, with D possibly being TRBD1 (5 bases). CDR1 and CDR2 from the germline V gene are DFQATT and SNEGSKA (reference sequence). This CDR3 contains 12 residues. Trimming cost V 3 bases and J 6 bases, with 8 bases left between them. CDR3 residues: CSARGHDEKLFF. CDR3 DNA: TGCAGTGCTAGGGGGCACGATGAAAAACTGTTTTTT.

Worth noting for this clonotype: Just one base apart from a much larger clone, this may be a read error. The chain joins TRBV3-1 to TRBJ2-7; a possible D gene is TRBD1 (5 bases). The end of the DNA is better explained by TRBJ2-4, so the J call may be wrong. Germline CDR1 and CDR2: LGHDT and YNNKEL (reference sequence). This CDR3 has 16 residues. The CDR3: CASSQGKGSTGDIQYF. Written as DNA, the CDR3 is TGTGCCAGCAGCCAAGGTAAGGGGTCAACCGGTGACATTCAGTACTTC.

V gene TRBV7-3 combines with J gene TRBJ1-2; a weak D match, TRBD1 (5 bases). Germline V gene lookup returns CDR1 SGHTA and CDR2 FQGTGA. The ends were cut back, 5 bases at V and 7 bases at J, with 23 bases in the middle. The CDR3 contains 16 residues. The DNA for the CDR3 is TGTGCCAGCAGCCCCTCCTCCGACAGTGGGCGAGGTGGCTACACCTTC. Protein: CASSPSSDSGRGGYTF.

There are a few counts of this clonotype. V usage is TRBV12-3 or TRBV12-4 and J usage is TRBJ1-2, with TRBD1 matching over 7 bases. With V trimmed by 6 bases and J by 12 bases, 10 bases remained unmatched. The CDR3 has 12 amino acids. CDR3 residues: CASRERGQRDTF. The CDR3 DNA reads TGTGCCAGCAGGGAAAGGGGACAGAGGGACACCTTC.

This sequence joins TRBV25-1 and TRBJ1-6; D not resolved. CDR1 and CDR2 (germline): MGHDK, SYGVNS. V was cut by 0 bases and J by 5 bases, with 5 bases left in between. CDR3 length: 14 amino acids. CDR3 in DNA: TGTGCCAGCAGTGAATACAGAGATAATTCACCCCTCCACTTT. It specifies CASSEYRDNSPLHF.

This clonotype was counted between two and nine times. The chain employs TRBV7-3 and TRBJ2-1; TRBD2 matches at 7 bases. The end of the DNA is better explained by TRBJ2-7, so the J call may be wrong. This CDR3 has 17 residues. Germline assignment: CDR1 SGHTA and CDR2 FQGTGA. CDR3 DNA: TGTGCCAGCAGCTTAACGGCCGAGTCTAGCGGTTACAATGAGCAGTACTTC. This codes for CASSLTAESSGYNEQYF.

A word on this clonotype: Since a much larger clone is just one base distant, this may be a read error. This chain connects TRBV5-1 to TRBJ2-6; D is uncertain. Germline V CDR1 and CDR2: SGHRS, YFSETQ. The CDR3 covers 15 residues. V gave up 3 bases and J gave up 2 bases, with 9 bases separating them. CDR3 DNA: TGCGCCAGCAGCTGGGTGGCAACTGGGGCCAACGTCCTGACTTTC. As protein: CASSWVATGANVLTF.

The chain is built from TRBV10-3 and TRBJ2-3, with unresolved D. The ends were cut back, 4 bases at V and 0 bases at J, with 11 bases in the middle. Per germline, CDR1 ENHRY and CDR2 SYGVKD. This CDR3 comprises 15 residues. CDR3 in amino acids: CAISAGLSSTDTQYF. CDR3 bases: TGTGCCATCAGTGCTGGCCTCTCTAGCACAGATACGCAGTATTTT.

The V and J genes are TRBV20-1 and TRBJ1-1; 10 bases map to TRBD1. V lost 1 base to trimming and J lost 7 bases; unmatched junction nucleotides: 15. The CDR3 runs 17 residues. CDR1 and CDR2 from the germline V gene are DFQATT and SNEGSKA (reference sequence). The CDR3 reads CSARAPGQGRATFEAFF. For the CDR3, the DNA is TGCAGTGCTAGAGCGCCGGGACAGGGGCGGGCGACATTTGAAGCTTTCTTT.

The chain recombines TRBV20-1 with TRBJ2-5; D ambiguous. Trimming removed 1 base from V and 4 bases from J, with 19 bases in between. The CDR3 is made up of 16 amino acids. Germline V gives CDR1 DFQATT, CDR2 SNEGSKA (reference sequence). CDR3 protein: CSARGMPAGMGETQYF. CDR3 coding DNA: TGCAGTGCTAGAGGAATGCCAGCTGGCATGGGAGAGACCCAGTACTTC.

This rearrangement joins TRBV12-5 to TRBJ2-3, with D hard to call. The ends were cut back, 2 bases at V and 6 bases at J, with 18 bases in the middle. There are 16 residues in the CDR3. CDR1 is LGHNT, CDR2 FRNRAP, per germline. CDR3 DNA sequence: TGTGCTAGTGGTTTGTCAGTCCCACGGCGGTCCGATACGCAGTATTTT. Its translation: CASGLSVPRRSDTQYF.

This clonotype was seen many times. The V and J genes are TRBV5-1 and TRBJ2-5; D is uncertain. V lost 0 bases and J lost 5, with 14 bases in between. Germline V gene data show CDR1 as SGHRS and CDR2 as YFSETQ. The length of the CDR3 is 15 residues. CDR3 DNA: TGCGCCAGCAGCTTGGAAGGGCTCGGAAGGGAGACCCAGTACTTC. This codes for CASSLEGLGRETQYF.

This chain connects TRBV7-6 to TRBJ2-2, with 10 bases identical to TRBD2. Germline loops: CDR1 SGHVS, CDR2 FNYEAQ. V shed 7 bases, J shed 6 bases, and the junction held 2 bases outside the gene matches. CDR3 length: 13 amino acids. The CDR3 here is CASTGLAAGELFF. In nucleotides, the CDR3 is TGTGCCAGCACCGGACTAGCGGCCGGGGAGCTGTTTTTT.

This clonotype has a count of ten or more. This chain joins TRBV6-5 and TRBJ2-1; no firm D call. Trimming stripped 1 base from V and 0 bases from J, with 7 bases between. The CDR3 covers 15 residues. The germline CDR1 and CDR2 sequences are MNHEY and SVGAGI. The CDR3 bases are TGTGCCAGCAGTTACTGGAGAAGCTCCTACAATGAGCAGTTCTTC. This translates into CASSYWRSSYNEQFF.